This T cell receptor (beta chain) was captured in a study of OX40 agonist ivuxolimab in advanced cancers. Study-level background: Hepatocellular carcinoma, melanoma, renal cell or head and neck cancer occurred in dose-escalation patients. Prior anti-PD-1, anti-PD-L1 or anti-CTLA-4 therapy was allowed; about 39% had some. Notes on the study in general: Researchers did not establish what antigens the expanded peripheral T cells target.

This table comes from immunoSEQ multiplex PCR, and its TCRdb copy is limited to in-frame clones, with some not included. The table lists fewer than 95,000 clones, roughly four fifths of them singletons. Regarding this clone: Its specificity is not known.

The CDR3 runs 14 residues. Patients who had autoimmune disease history or got systemic immunosuppression were left out. The TCR originated in an adult with an advanced solid tumor such as melanoma, head and neck, liver or kidney cancer. The specimen was CD4+ or CD8+ T cells sorted from blood, collected in a trial of the OX40 agonist ivuxolimab. The chain employs TRBV21-1 and TRBJ1-2. TRBV21-1 is a known pseudogene. The CDR3 region is CASSARTRPYGYTF. CDR3 coding DNA: TGTGCCAGCAGCGCAAGGACCCGACCCTATGGCTACACCTTC.